Included here is one T cell receptor (beta chain) sequence, with context. What it binds is not known. These data come from a study of radiotherapy plus CTLA-4 blockade in lung cancer. Points from the study as a whole: Among blood TCR repertoires after radiotherapy plus ipilimumab, tumor-derived clones expanded.

V shed 11 bases, J shed 2 bases, and the junction held 4 bases outside the gene matches. This CDR3 region has 12 residues. Looked up from germline, CDR1 is ENHRY and CDR2 is SYGVKD. Sequencing was performed with immunoSEQ multiplex PCR; in TCRdb, only in-frame clones are kept and a portion is missing. The sample includes more than 90,000 clones, about 77% of them seen just once. This sequence originates from a human donor with non-small cell lung cancer who had a partial response to radiotherapy plus ipilimumab. Sequenced material: peripheral blood, taken from a patient treated with radiotherapy plus ipilimumab. The chain is built from TRBV10-3 and TRBJ1-2; TRBD1 aligns across 8 bases. The CDR3 reads CAAGQGNYGYTF. The DNA of the CDR3 is TGTGCCGCAGGACAGGGCAACTATGGCTACACCTTC.